One T cell receptor beta chain is described in this entry. Its antigen remains unidentified. This record comes from a study of identical twins. Whole-study findings and limits: In monozygotic twins, models underestimated the sharing of out-of-frame TCR alpha. For cord blood, abundant beta clonotypes had fewer insertions, unlike memory repertoires, which showed none. Those out-of-frame alpha sequences shared by twins showed an excess of low generation probability.

This CDR3 is built from 15 residues. Between the trimmed V and J ends, which lost 2 bases and 3 bases, there was a span of 13 bases. From germline, CDR1 is SGHNT and CDR2 YENEEA. TCRdb reprocessed the 5' RACE reads with MiXCR, giving one entry per CDR3 protein. The data hold hundreds of thousands of distinct CDR3 sequences, with 5.5% to 6.5% observed a single time. V is TRBV11-3 and J is TRBJ1-1, with D maybe TRBD1 (6 bases). The sequencing sample was made of naive T cells sorted from blood. This TCR derives from a man between 18 and 35 years old in good health. CDR3 DNA: TGTGCCAGCAGCTTATATCAGGGGAAGGACACTGAAGCTTTCTTT. Residues: CASSLYQGKDTEAFF.